The 11 T cell receptor beta chains listed next were all sequenced from one sample in a study of blood T cells in healthy people across ages. A second PCR, run for about 6 to 11 cycles, used a sample-barcoded 5' primer plus a J-beta primer mix. TCRdb re-analysed the 5' RACE reads in MiXCR, keeping a single row per CDR3 protein. Among around 1,500,000 distinct CDR3 sequences listed, 28% were seen once. The sample was blood. The receptors originated from a woman aged 30 to 39 in good health.

In the case of this clonotype: Compared with germline, one end of the junction differs, possibly owing to a read error. V and J are TRBV7-9 and TRBJ2-1; no reliable D call. The CDR3 consists of 14 residues. CDR1 and CDR2 (germline): SEHNR, FQNEAQ (reference sequence). DNA of the CDR3: TGTGCCAGCAGCTTAGACAGATCCTCCAATGAGCAGTTCTTC. This codes for CASSLDRSSNEQFF.

Only one count was recorded for this clonotype. The V call is TRBV12-3 or TRBV12-4, the J call TRBJ2-7; D ambiguous. V lost 0 bases and J 4 bases, leaving 7 bases between the germline ends. The CDR3 consists of 13 residues. CDR3 sequence reads: CASSLAAYYEQYF. CDR3 nucleotide sequence: TGTGCCAGCAGTTTAGCGGCCTATTACGAGCAGTACTTC.

This clonotype was observed many times. V gene TRBV10-3 combines with J gene TRBJ2-3; maybe TRBD2 (5 bases). The ends were cut back, 0 bases at V and 4 bases at J, with 5 bases in the middle. CDR3 size: 13 residues. Germline V CDR1 and CDR2: ENHRY, SYGVKD. DNA for the CDR3: TGTGCCATCAGTGAGTCGGAGGCAGATACGCAGTATTTT. Its protein product is CAISESEADTQYF.

This clonotype was detected a few times. The V call is TRBV3-1, the J call TRBJ1-2, with a tentative D call TRBD1 (5 bases). With 0 bases removed from V and 0 bases from J, the gap between germline ends came to 20 bases. The CDR3 runs 19 residues. CDR1 LGHDT and CDR2 YNNKEL come from the germline V gene (reference sequence). The DNA for the CDR3 is TGTGCCAGCAGCCAAGATTACCGGGACTCCGGGGCGCCTAACTATGGCTACACCTTC. Encoded protein: CASSQDYRDSGAPNYGYTF.

This chain joins TRBV20-1 and TRBJ1-1; D uncertain. The CDR3 extends over 13 amino acids. V lost 3 bases and J lost 1, with 9 bases in between. Per the germline V gene, CDR1 is DFQATT and CDR2 is SNEGSKA (reference sequence). The chain's CDR3 is CSASSGTNTEAFF. DNA of the CDR3: TGCAGTGCTAGTTCGGGCACGAACACTGAAGCTTTCTTT.

The chain couples TRBV12-5 to TRBJ2-7; D call uncertain. CDR3 length: 15 amino acids. The germline V gene encodes CDR1 LGHNT and CDR2 FRNRAP. V lost 2 bases to trimming and J lost 0 bases, with 11 bases between them. CDR3 region: CASGLSRLSSYEQYF. For the CDR3, the DNA is TGTGCTAGTGGTTTGAGCAGACTCTCCTCCTACGAGCAGTACTTC.

The rearrangement uses TRBV20-1 and TRBJ2-1, with D perhaps TRBD1 or TRBD2 (6 bases each). V was pared by 5 bases and J by 4 bases, with 18 bases between. Germline lookup yields CDR1 DFQATT and CDR2 SNEGSKA (reference sequence). The CDR3 is 15 residues long. CDR3 sequence: CSAWTGASEYNEQFF. In nucleotides, the CDR3 is TGCAGTGCTTGGACGGGGGCCTCGGAGTACAATGAGCAGTTCTTC.

This clonotype has at least ten counts. DNA of the CDR3: TGTGCCAGCAGCTTTCGTGAGGGGGGCTACGAGCAGTACTTC. It yields the protein CASSFREGGYEQYF. The gene calls are TRBV11-1 and TRBJ2-7, with D possibly called TRBD1 or TRBD2 (6 bases each). CDR1 and CDR2 (germline): SGHAT, FQDESV (reference sequence). This CDR3 contains 14 residues. The V end was cut by 3 bases, the J end by 3 bases, with 12 bases between.

This clonotype was observed a few times. The chain joins TRBV16 to TRBJ2-3, with 7 bases aligning to TRBD2. This CDR3 is built from 15 residues. With V trimmed by 0 bases and J by 6 bases, 6 bases remained unmatched. Germline-derived CDR1 and CDR2 are KGHSY and FQNENV. CDR3 protein: CASSQSRTSADTQYF. CDR3 in DNA: TGTGCCAGCAGCCAATCTAGGACTAGTGCCGATACGCAGTATTTT.

The V call is TRBV30, the J call TRBJ2-5; D remains unclear. Between the trimmed V and J ends, which lost 0 bases and 2 bases, there was a span of 10 bases. The CDR3 is made up of 14 amino acids. The germline gives CDR1 GTSNPN, CDR2 SVGIG (reference sequence). The CDR3 coding sequence is TGTGCCTGGAGTGTATCCAAATCACAAGAGACCCAGTACTTC. The encoded protein is CAWSVSKSQETQYF. The variable domain in full, with the rest retrieved from reference TRBV30 and TRBJ2-5, is SQTIHQWPATLVQPVGSPLSLECTVEGTSNPNLYWYRQAAGRGLQLLFYSVGIGQISSEVPQNLSASRPQDRQFILSSKKLLLSDSGFYLCAWSVSKSQETQYFGPGTRLLVL.

The chain is built from TRBV5-1 and TRBJ1-5; tentative D call: TRBD1 (6 bases). Germline V gene sequence: CDR1 SGHRS, CDR2 YFSETQ. The V end lost 0 bases, the J end lost 3 bases, and 10 bases lay between the germline ends. The CDR3 runs 15 residues. DNA of the CDR3: TGCGCCAGCAGCTTGGACGGGGGGCACAATCAGCCCCAGCATTTT. Amino acid sequence: CASSLDGGHNQPQHF.